This T cell receptor beta chain comes out of a study of OX40 agonist ivuxolimab in advanced cancers. From germline, CDR1 is SGHTA and CDR2 FQGNSA. The CDR3 length is 15 residues. V gave up 4 bases and J gave up 4 bases; unmatched junction bases: 5. The table came from immunoSEQ multiplex PCR; TCRdb's copy has only in-frame clones and leaves some out. In the table there are roughly 77,000 clones, about 92% of which are singletons. Here the sequenced sample was CD4+ or CD8+ T cells sorted from blood, taken in a trial of the OX40 agonist ivuxolimab. The J gene is TRBJ1-5, the V gene TRBV7-2; TRBD1 aligns across 9 bases. The TCR originated in an adult with an advanced solid tumor such as melanoma, head and neck, liver or kidney cancer. The CDR3 loop is CASSWGQGENQPQHF. CDR3 DNA sequence: TGTGCCAGCAGCTGGGGACAGGGCGAGAATCAGCCCCAGCATTTT.